The 3 T cell receptor beta chains presented below share a single source sample, sequenced in a study of T cell repertoires in cytomegalovirus infection. MiXCR, run by TCRdb on the reads, gives a single entry per CDR3 protein. Among roughly 150,000 distinct CDR3 sequences listed, roughly a sixth were seen once. Sequences were obtained from CD8+ T cells from PBMCs. Receptors originate from a human donor in good health (CMV status not recorded). Some clones in this sample may be carry-over from other donors' samples.

The genes are TRBV27 and TRBJ1-2; D is undetermined. This CDR3 has 14 amino acids. Trimming left V 4 bases short and J 3 bases short, with 12 bases between. Germline values: CDR1 MNHEY, CDR2 SMNVEV (reference sequence). CDR3: CASSSGRSYYGYTF. CDR3 sequence (DNA): TGTGCCAGCAGTTCAGGACGGAGTTACTATGGCTACACCTTC.

Ten or more counts support this clonotype. The chain is built from TRBV7-9 and TRBJ1-1, with D hard to call. This CDR3 contains 12 residues. Germline assignment: CDR1 SEHNR and CDR2 FQNEAQ (reference sequence). Deletions cut 1 base from V and 10 bases from J, with 10 bases between. DNA for the CDR3: TGTGCCAGCAGCTTAGGTGGCTCGGGAGCTTTCTTT. Protein sequence: CASSLGGSGAFF.

This clonotype was observed a handful of times. V is TRBV25-1 and J is TRBJ1-5, with TRBD1 matching over 11 bases. This CDR3 has 19 amino acids. Germline assignment: CDR1 MGHDK and CDR2 SYGVNS. J lost 2 bases, V lost 1 base, and 10 bases had no gene match. Here the CDR3 reads CASSESGTGGFMGNQPQHF. DNA of the CDR3: TGTGCCAGCAGTGAATCCGGGACAGGGGGTTTTATGGGCAATCAGCCCCAGCATTTT.